Following are 14 T cell receptor beta chains from one sample sequenced in a study of beta chain features in type 1 diabetes. Study-level results: Shortening of TCRB CDR3s, moderate but significant, appeared in all four CD4+ subsets of Type 1 diabetes patients.

These receptors' antigens are unknown. The authors reverse transcribed all of the isolated RNA, so sequencing captured expressed TCRB transcripts. Data came from immunoSEQ multiplex PCR; TCRdb stores just in-frame clones and leaves some out. The table lists roughly 100,000 clones, 25% to 35% of them singletons. Sequencing used central memory CD4+ T cells from blood. Every receptor here comes from a woman under 30 with type 1 diabetes.

V gene TRBV6-1 combines with J gene TRBJ2-7, with unresolved D. Germline lookup yields CDR1 MNHNS and CDR2 SASEGT. This CDR3 is built from 15 residues. Trimming stripped 5 bases from V and 0 bases from J, with 14 bases between. The CDR3 region is CASSFFPANSYEQYV. The CDR3 DNA reads TGTGCCAGCAGTTTTTTCCCAGCGAACTCCTACGAGCAGTACGTC.

The chain recombines TRBV21-1 with TRBJ2-7; TRBD2 reflects the table's D call only, with no check against the DNA. TRBV21-1 is designated a pseudogene. This CDR3 is 18 amino acids long. The CDR3 DNA follows: TGTGCCAGCAGCAAAAGCCTAGCGGGAGGCCAGGGTTCCTACGAGCAGTACGTC. Residues: CASSKSLAGGQGSYEQYV.

The rearrangement uses TRBV30 and TRBJ1-1; 9 nucleotides line up with TRBD1. The CDR3 has 16 residues. V shed 4 bases, J shed 1 base, and the junction held 10 bases outside the gene matches. Looked up from germline, CDR1 is GTSNPN and CDR2 is SVGIG (reference sequence). CDR3 residues: CAWIPTGTGRNTEAFF. In DNA form, the CDR3 reads TGTGCCTGGATCCCCACCGGGACAGGGAGGAACACTGAAGCTTTCTTT. The full variable domain, with the rest looked up from reference TRBV30 and TRBJ1-1, is SQTIHQWPATLVQPVGSPLSLECTVEGTSNPNLYWYRQAAGRGLQLLFYSVGIGQISSEVPQNLSASRPQDRQFILSSKKLLLSDSGFYLCAWIPTGTGRNTEAFFGQGTRLTVV.

This clone was observed a single time. V usage is TRBV7-9 and J usage is TRBJ1-5; 7 positions match TRBD1. The CDR3 totals 14 residues. With 6 bases clipped from V and 4 bases from J, the junction kept 6 bases outside the gene matches. The germline CDR1 and CDR2 sequences are SEHNR and FQNEAQ (reference sequence). Here the CDR3 DNA reads TGTGCCAGCAGACCCGGGACAGTTAATCAGCCCCAGCATTTT. Translated, it gives CASRPGTVNQPQHF.

In this sample, this clone turned up a few times. V usage is TRBV10-3 and J usage is TRBJ2-6, with TRBD1 as a possible D gene (5 bases). The CDR3 loop spans 18 amino acids. Germline CDR1 reads ENHRY; CDR2 reads SYGVKD. Trimming removed 4 bases at V and 1 base at J, with 17 bases between. The CDR3 reads CAISARDGIVSGANVLTF. DNA for the CDR3: TGTGCCATCAGTGCCAGGGATGGGATCGTTTCTGGGGCCAACGTCCTGACTTTC.

DNA for the CDR3: TGCGCCAGCAGCTTGGTTCGGAGCGACGAGCAGTACTTC. Translating gives CASSLVRSDEQYF. The V gene is TRBV5-1, the J gene TRBJ2-7; D gene ambiguous. Germline lookup yields CDR1 SGHRS and CDR2 YFSETQ. The CDR3 is made up of 13 amino acids. The V end was cut by 0 bases, the J end by 5 bases, with 9 bases between.

CDR3 region: CASSLQYEQYF. The CDR3 DNA sequence: TGTGCCAGCAGTTTACAGTACGAGCAGTACTTC. The genes are TRBV28 and TRBJ2-7; D gene ambiguous. The ends were cut back, 2 bases at V and 4 bases at J, with 3 bases in the middle. Germline V gene lookup returns CDR1 MDHEN and CDR2 SYDVKM. The CDR3 runs to 11 residues. Using reference TRBV28 and TRBJ2-7 for the parts outside the CDR3, the full variable domain is DVKVTQSSRYLVKRTGEKVFLECVQDMDHENMFWYRQDPGLGLRLIYFSYDVKMKEKGDIPEGYSVSREKKERFSLILESASTNQTSMYLCASSLQYEQYFGPGTRLTVT.

V usage is TRBV11-2 and J usage is TRBJ2-7; perhaps TRBD2 as D (6 bases). This CDR3 contains 14 residues. V shed 3 bases and J shed 4 bases, with 13 bases lying between them. Germline CDR1 is SGHAT and CDR2 is FQNNGV. The CDR3 sequence is CASSFGTGVYEQYF. As DNA, the CDR3 is TGTGCCAGCAGCTTCGGGACTGGGGTGTACGAGCAGTACTTC.

The chain employs TRBV5-8 and TRBJ2-7; TRBD1 matches at 12 bases. J was trimmed by 2 bases and V by 4 bases; bases with no gene match: 1. This CDR3 contains 14 residues. The V gene's germline CDR1 is SGHTS and CDR2 YDEGEE. CDR3 residues: CASSRDRGPYEQYF. CDR3 in DNA: TGTGCCAGCAGCAGGGACAGGGGGCCCTACGAGCAGTACTTC. The full variable domain, in which reference TRBV5-8 and TRBJ2-7 provide the parts outside the CDR3, is EAGVTQSPTHLIKTRGQQATLRCSPISGHTSVYWYQQALGLGLQFLLWYDEGEERNRGNFPPRFSGRQFPNYSSELNVNALELEDSALYLCASSRDRGPYEQYFGPGTRLTVT.

This clone was observed a single time. V is TRBV11-2 and J is TRBJ2-1; 9 bases agree with TRBD1. The J segment lost 7 bases and the V segment lost 0 bases, leaving 4 bases of the junction unmatched. Germline-derived CDR1 and CDR2 are SGHAT and FQNNGV. This CDR3 is 15 amino acids long. The CDR3 reads CASSLDRGQGNEQFF. The CDR3 DNA sequence: TGTGCCAGCAGCTTAGATCGAGGACAGGGGAATGAGCAGTTCTTC.

The gene calls are TRBV20-1 and TRBJ2-3; D unclear. Germline CDR1 reads DFQATT; CDR2 reads SNEGSKA (reference sequence). The V and J ends lost 6 bases and 9 bases respectively, with 13 bases between them. This CDR3 region has 11 residues. CDR3 amino acids: CSAPNRETQYF. The CDR3 DNA is TGCAGTGCGCCGAATCGCGAAACGCAGTATTTT.

J is TRBJ2-2 and V is TRBV10-2; D remains unclear. The germline CDR1 and CDR2 sequences are WSHSY and SAAADI. The CDR3 is 14 residues long. Trimming took 4 bases from V and 8 from J, leaving 14 bases between them. The CDR3 bases are TGCGCCAGCAGTGGACCTAGTCGTGGGGGGGAGCTGTTTTTT. Amino acid sequence: CASSGPSRGGELFF.

For the CDR3, the DNA is TGTGCCAGCAGAACTCCCTCGACAGGCCCGCAACTGAGTTTGTACTTC. Residues: CASRTPSTGPQLSLYF. V and J are TRBV28 and TRBJ2-7, with TRBD1 as a possible D gene (6 bases). This CDR3 is 16 amino acids long. V gave up 6 bases and J gave up 12 bases, with 30 bases separating them. The germline gives CDR1 MDHEN, CDR2 SYDVKM. Together with reference TRBV28 and TRBJ2-7, the CDR3 gives the full variable domain: DVKVTQSSRYLVKRTGEKVFLECVQDMDHENMFWYRQDPGLGLRLIYFSYDVKMKEKGDIPEGYSVSREKKERFSLILESASTNQTSMYLCASRTPSTGPQLSLYFGPGTRLTVT.

This clone appeared a few times. The chain is built from TRBV5-1 and TRBJ2-4; the match to TRBD1 covers 11 bases. The V gene's germline CDR1 is SGHRS and CDR2 YFSETQ. V lost 0 bases and J lost 6; bases outside the gene matches: 5. The CDR3 has 16 amino acids. The CDR3 nucleotides read TGCGCCAGCAGCTTGGGGACAGGGGGCGTTGGAAACATTCAGTACTTC. Amino acids: CASSLGTGGVGNIQYF. Filled out from reference TRBV5-1 and TRBJ2-4, the complete variable domain reads KAGVTQTPRYLIKTRGQQVTLSCSPISGHRSVSWYQQTPGQGLQFLFEYFSETQRNKGNFPGRFSGRQFSNSRSEMNVSTLELGDSALYLCASSLGTGGVGNIQYFGAGTRLSVL.